The present T cell receptor (beta chain) was sequenced within a study of blood T cell repertoires in COVID-19. TCRdb's copy holds only in-frame clones and misses some; the assay was immunoSEQ multiplex PCR. The sample records 150,000 to 180,000 clones, around 78% being singletons. The source material was peripheral blood. The receptor's source is an elderly man with acute or convalescent COVID-19.

CDR3 in amino acids: CASSPLGPSEGYQPQHF. Here the CDR3 DNA reads TGTGCCAGCTCACCACTAGGCCCCTCTGAGGGTTATCAGCCCCAGCATTTT. The chain employs TRBV18 and TRBJ1-5, with D unclear. The V end lost 1 base, the J end lost 5 bases, and 18 bases lay between the germline ends. Germline lookup yields CDR1 KGHSH and CDR2 LQKENI. This CDR3 region has 17 residues.